This T cell receptor (beta chain) was documented in a study of blood T cell repertoires in COVID-19. Recruitment covered about 26 US areas and drew participants whose ages spanned roughly 18 to 89 years. Allocation to cohorts depended on clinical history reported by the participants. The recovered donors of Cohort 3 showed two negative PCRs, clearance, or symptom resolution. This CDR3 has 22 residues. The germline CDR1 and CDR2 sequences are SGHRS and YFSETQ. The V and J ends lost 1 base and 0 bases, in that order; junction bases with no gene match: 14. Assay used: immunoSEQ multiplex PCR; TCRdb lists only in-frame clones, some missing. The data show some 390,000 clones, approximately 89% seen once.

The genes are TRBV5-1 and TRBJ2-1, with TRBD2 matching over 15 bases. The sequence came from a woman aged 25-40 years who had recovered from COVID-19. Sample: PBMCs or T cells enriched from blood (not recorded which). CDR3 sequence (DNA): TGCGCCAGCAGCTTGACCCCTCGCCTTGGGACTAGCGGGGGGAGCTCCTACAATGAGCAGTTCTTC. Protein product: CASSLTPRLGTSGGSSYNEQFF.